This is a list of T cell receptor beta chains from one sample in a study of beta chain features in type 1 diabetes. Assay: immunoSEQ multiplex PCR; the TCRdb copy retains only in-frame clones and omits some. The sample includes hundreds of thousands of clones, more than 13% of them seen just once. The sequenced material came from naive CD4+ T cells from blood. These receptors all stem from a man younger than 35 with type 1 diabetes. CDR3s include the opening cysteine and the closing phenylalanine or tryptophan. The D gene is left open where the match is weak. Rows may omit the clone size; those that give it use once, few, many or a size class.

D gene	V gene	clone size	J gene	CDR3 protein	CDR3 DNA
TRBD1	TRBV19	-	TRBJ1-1	CASKVSRGGLLNTEAFF	TGTGCCAGTAAGGTCAGTCGAGGGGGCCTTCTAAACACTGAAGCTTTCTTT
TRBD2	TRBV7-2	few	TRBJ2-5	CASSSWRGTKETQYF	TGTGCCAGCAGCTCCTGGCGGGGGACTAAAGAGACCCAGTACTTC
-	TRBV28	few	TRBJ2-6	CASRLTLGTSGSGANVLTF	TGTGCCAGCAGGCTTACTCTAGGGACCTCAGGGTCTGGGGCCAACGTCCTGACTTTC
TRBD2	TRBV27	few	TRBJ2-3	CASSSGSSGRSDTQYF	TGTGCCAGCAGCTCCGGGTCTAGCGGGAGATCAGATACGCAGTATTTT
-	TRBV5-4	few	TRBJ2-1	CATQLRPSYNEQFF	TGTGCCACCCAGCTGCGTCCGAGCTACAATGAGCAGTTCTTC
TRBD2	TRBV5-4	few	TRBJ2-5	CASSQGLAGVQETQYF	TGTGCCAGCAGCCAGGGACTAGCGGGAGTTCAAGAGACCCAGTACTTC
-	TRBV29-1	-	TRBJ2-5	CSVEDGGSQETQYF	TGCAGCGTTGAAGATGGGGGGTCACAAGAGACCCAGTACTTC
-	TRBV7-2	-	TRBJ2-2	CASSLATASLNTGELFF	TGTGCCAGCAGCTTAGCCACAGCATCGCTGAACACCGGGGAGCTGTTTTTT
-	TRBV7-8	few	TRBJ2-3	CASSLVTRGGVRTDTQYF	TGTGCCAGCAGCTTAGTTACGAGGGGGGGAGTCAGGACAGATACGCAGTATTTT
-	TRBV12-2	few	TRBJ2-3	CASPPWNTQYF	TGTGCAAGTCCCCCCTGGAATACGCAGTATTTT
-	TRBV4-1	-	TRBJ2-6	CASSQDSRIPGANVLTF	TGCGCCAGCAGCCAAGATAGCAGGATCCCTGGGGCCAACGTCCTGACTTTC
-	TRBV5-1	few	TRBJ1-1	CASRSYGTRDTEAFF	TGCGCCAGCAGATCCTACGGGACTCGGGACACTGAAGCTTTCTTT
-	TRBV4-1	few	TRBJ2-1	CASSQVKTSSYNEQFF	TGCGCCAGCAGCCAAGTTAAAACAAGCTCCTACAATGAGCAGTTCTTC
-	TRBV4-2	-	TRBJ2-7	CASSQDLGFTVSSYEQYF	TGTGCCAGCAGCCAAGATCTAGGTTTTACCGTGAGCTCCTACGAGCAGTACTTC
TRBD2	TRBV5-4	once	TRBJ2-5	CASSPRAGDETQYF	TGTGCCAGCAGCCCCCGGGCGGGGGATGAGACCCAGTACTTC
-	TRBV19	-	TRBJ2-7	CASSFGENYEQYF	TGTGCCAGTAGTTTTGGGGAGAACTACGAGCAGTACTTC
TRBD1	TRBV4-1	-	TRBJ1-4	CASSRTGEKLFF	TGCGCCAGCAGTCGGACAGGGGAAAAACTGTTTTTT
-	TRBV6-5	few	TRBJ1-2	CASSYSIGSSNYGYTF	TGTGCCAGCAGTTACTCGATCGGCAGCTCTAACTATGGCTACACCTTC
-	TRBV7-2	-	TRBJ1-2	CASSPQAGFRRGYTF	TGTGCCAGCAGCCCCCAGGCTGGGTTTCGTAGGGGCTACACCTTC
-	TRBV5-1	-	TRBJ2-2	CASTDQPNTGELFF	TGCGCCAGCACTGACCAGCCGAACACCGGGGAGCTGTTTTTT
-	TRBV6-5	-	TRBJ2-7	CATQDSAYEQYF	TGTGCCACGCAGGATTCTGCCTACGAGCAGTACTTC
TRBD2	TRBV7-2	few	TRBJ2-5	CASSRIPGLAGDGETQYF	TGTGCCAGCAGCCGGATACCTGGACTAGCGGGAGATGGCGAGACCCAGTACTTC